A single sample gave rise to the 6 T cell receptor beta chains below, sequenced in a study of T cell changes during pregnancy in multiple sclerosis. Generated by immunoSEQ multiplex PCR, the TCRdb table keeps only in-frame clones and is missing some. The table has around 100,000 clones, approximately 90% seen once; the top ten hold 1.9%. Here the sequenced sample was peripheral blood, taken after pregnancy. The receptors stem from a female donor with multiple sclerosis, enrolled in a pregnancy study.

The rearrangement links TRBV4-1 to TRBJ2-7; D may be TRBD2 (7 bases). Trimming took off 10 bases at V and 3 bases at J, with 16 bases between the two ends. This CDR3 has 13 amino acids. Looked up from germline, CDR1 is MGHRA and CDR2 is YSYEKL. The CDR3 nucleotides read TGCGCCACCGTTAGGGGGGGAGTCTACGAGCAGTACTTC. It codes for CATVRGGVYEQYF.

The count of this clone is one. The rearrangement uses TRBV27 and TRBJ1-2, with 7 nucleotides matching TRBD1. This CDR3 is built from 14 residues. The V gene's germline CDR1 is MNHEY and CDR2 SMNVEV (reference sequence). After removal of 1 base from V and 6 bases from J, the junction contained 5 bases not matched to a gene. CDR3 bases: TGTGCCAGCAGTTTATTAGGCAGGGGGAATGGCTACACCTTC. This sequence encodes CASSLLGRGNGYTF.

The chain recombines TRBV4-3 with TRBJ1-1; the D is unclear. The ends were cut back, 2 bases at V and 0 bases at J, with 7 bases in the middle. Germline V gene sequence: CDR1 LGHNA, CDR2 YSLEER. The CDR3 extends over 14 amino acids. The CDR3 DNA is TGCGCCAGCAGCCAATACCCGGTGAACACTGAAGCTTTCTTT. Amino acids: CASSQYPVNTEAFF.

The chain recombines TRBV19 with TRBJ2-7, with D perhaps matching TRBD1 (5 bases). The CDR3 sequence is 14 residues long. V shed 7 bases and J shed 0 bases, with 13 bases lying between them. Germline CDR1 LNHDA, CDR2 SQIVND (reference sequence). CDR3 loop: CASTQTVSSYEQYF. The CDR3 coding sequence is TGTGCCAGTACCCAGACAGTGAGCTCCTACGAGCAGTACTTC.

The gene calls are TRBV18 and TRBJ2-7; a possible D gene is TRBD2 (5 bases). V lost 2 bases, J lost 9 bases, and 11 bases lay in between. CDR1 and CDR2 (germline): KGHSH, LQKENI. The CDR3 has 12 amino acids. The CDR3 sequence is CASSPKGGSQYF. As DNA, the CDR3 is TGTGCCAGCTCACCAAAGGGCGGGTCGCAGTACTTC.

V usage is TRBV28 and J usage is TRBJ2-7; 10 bases are shared with TRBD2. Trimming removed 4 bases from V and 4 bases from J; junction bases left unmatched: 7. The CDR3 length is 15 residues. CDR1 MDHEN and CDR2 SYDVKM come from the germline V gene. This CDR3 is CASSSTSGNIYEQYF. Here the CDR3 DNA reads TGTGCCAGCAGTTCAACTAGCGGGAATATTTACGAGCAGTACTTC.